One sample yielded the 18 T cell receptor beta chains listed below, sequenced in a study of cytomegalovirus exposure and HLA in healthy donors. The PCR used 60 Vbeta and 13 Jbeta primers. Profiling relied on immunoSEQ multiplex PCR, and the TCRdb table lists in-frame clones only, not all of them. The sample has 65,000 or so clones; roughly 80% are singletons. The material sequenced was PBMCs. These receptors all stem from a girl aged 5-17 years in good health and CMV-seropositive.

V gene TRBV30 combines with J gene TRBJ2-3, with D possibly matching TRBD2 (7 bases). The length of the CDR3 is 12 residues. V dropped 4 bases and J dropped 4 bases, with 9 bases sitting between them. Germline lookup yields CDR1 GTSNPN and CDR2 SVGIG (reference sequence). DNA for the CDR3: TGTGCCTGGACGGGGGGCTCAGATACGCAGTATTTT. Protein product: CAWTGGSDTQYF.

The chain has TRBV5-6 and TRBJ2-7; unclear D gene. The CDR3 has 13 amino acids. The V gene lost 0 bases and the J gene lost 3 bases, with 7 bases spanning the gap. Germline V gene data show CDR1 as SGHDT and CDR2 as YYEEEE. The CDR3 region is CASSLAESYEQYF. The DNA for the CDR3 is TGTGCCAGCAGCTTGGCCGAGAGCTACGAGCAGTACTTC.

The rearrangement joins TRBV5-1 to TRBJ2-2, with a possible D match to TRBD1 (6 bases). There are 14 residues in the CDR3. V was shortened by 4 bases and J by 4 bases, with 11 bases between the two germline ends. Germline CDR1 reads SGHRS; CDR2 reads YFSETQ. The CDR3 here is CASSQGRVTGELFF. The CDR3 nucleotides are TGCGCCAGCAGCCAGGGGCGGGTCACCGGGGAGCTGTTTTTT.

The chain combines TRBV6-5 with TRBJ1-1, with TRBD1 matching 7 bases. CDR3 length equals 14 residues. J lost 1 base, V lost 7 bases, and 6 bases had no gene match. The germline gives CDR1 MNHEY, CDR2 SVGAGI. This chain's CDR3 is CASTRDRQNTEAFF. DNA for the CDR3: TGTGCCAGCACCCGGGACAGACAGAACACTGAAGCTTTCTTT.

The J gene is TRBJ1-1, the V gene TRBV27; maybe TRBD1 (5 bases). V was shortened by 3 bases and J by 7 bases, with 6 bases between the two germline ends. Germline assignment: CDR1 MNHEY and CDR2 SMNVEV (reference sequence). The CDR3 length is 11 residues. CDR3 in amino acids: CASSFRGEAFF. As DNA, the CDR3 is TGTGCCAGCAGTTTTAGGGGTGAAGCTTTCTTT.

The CDR3: CASILGDRGVEQFF. In nucleotides, the CDR3 is TGTGCCAGCATCCTTGGGGATCGGGGGGTTGAGCAGTTCTTC. The V and J genes are TRBV7-9 and TRBJ2-1; 7 nucleotides agree with TRBD2. The CDR3 consists of 14 residues. Germline V gene sequence: CDR1 SEHNR, CDR2 FQNEAQ (reference sequence). V trimming: 7 bases; J trimming: 9 bases; junction bases outside the gene matches: 12.

The sample holds one count of this clone. The V call is TRBV9, the J call TRBJ1-2; 7 nucleotides align to TRBD1. The germline CDR1 and CDR2 sequences are SGDLS and YYNGEE. V shed 3 bases, J shed 5 bases, and the junction held 7 bases outside the gene matches. This CDR3 contains 14 residues. CDR3 nucleotides: TGTGCCAGCAGCGCACCGACAGGGTATTATGGCTACACCTTC. It translates to CASSAPTGYYGYTF.

The chain is built from TRBV7-9 and TRBJ1-6; D is ambiguous. Trimming took off 5 bases at V and 0 bases at J, with 11 bases between the two ends. Germline V gene lookup returns CDR1 SEHNR and CDR2 FQNEAQ (reference sequence). The CDR3 spans 16 residues. As DNA, the CDR3 is TGTGCCAGCAGCCGCCGACTGAGCTCCTATAATTCACCCCTCCACTTT. This gives the protein CASSRRLSSYNSPLHF.

The J gene is TRBJ2-3, the V gene TRBV4-1; possibly TRBD2 for D (5 bases). The CDR3 consists of 17 residues. Trimming took 1 base from V and 6 from J, leaving 20 bases between them. The germline V gene encodes CDR1 MGHRA and CDR2 YSYEKL. The CDR3 nucleotides are TGCGCCAGCAGCCAAGTCCAGACTACCACAAGCGGCGATACGCAGTATTTT. Translation: CASSQVQTTTSGDTQYF.

The CDR3 DNA is TGTGCCAGCAGTTTGGAGGGCTCTGGGGCCAACGTCCTGACTTTC. Encoded protein: CASSLEGSGANVLTF. This rearrangement joins TRBV28 to TRBJ2-6; possible D gene TRBD2, 6 bases. The CDR3 is 15 residues long. Germline loops: CDR1 MDHEN, CDR2 SYDVKM. V lost 3 bases and J 0 bases, leaving 6 bases between the germline ends.

The rearrangement joins TRBV18 to TRBJ2-7, with D perhaps TRBD1 (5 bases). CDR1 and CDR2 from the germline V gene are KGHSH and LQKENI. The CDR3 totals 13 residues. Trimming stripped 0 bases from V and 2 bases from J, with 5 bases between. This CDR3 reads CASSPPTAYEQYF. The CDR3 DNA reads as TGTGCCAGCTCACCACCGACAGCCTACGAGCAGTACTTC.

The chain is built from TRBV9 and TRBJ2-1; 8 nucleotides align to TRBD2. V lost 1 base and J lost 8; bases outside the gene matches: 2. This CDR3 has 13 residues. The germline gives CDR1 SGDLS, CDR2 YYNGEE. CDR3 protein: CASSVTSGYEQFF. The CDR3 region has the DNA TGTGCCAGCAGCGTAACTAGCGGATATGAGCAGTTCTTC.

J is TRBJ2-7 and V is TRBV6-5; unclear D gene. The CDR3 has 15 residues. The germline V gene encodes CDR1 MNHEY and CDR2 SVGAGI. Trimming removed 0 bases from V and 3 bases from J, with 12 bases in between. DNA of the CDR3: TGTGCCAGCAGTTACTCGGCCCAGGCGATCTACGAGCAGTACTTC. Amino acids: CASSYSAQAIYEQYF.

This chain links TRBV2 with TRBJ1-1; D might be TRBD1 (6 bases). Germline lookup yields CDR1 SNHLY and CDR2 FYNNEI. This CDR3 is 15 amino acids long. V lost 5 bases, J lost 7 bases, and 20 bases lay in between. CDR3 amino acids: CASSKQGRSAGEAFF. The CDR3 DNA sequence: TGTGCCAGCAGTAAACAGGGTCGGAGCGCGGGTGAAGCTTTCTTT.

The chain has TRBV5-1 and TRBJ1-3; D is ambiguous. V lost 4 bases and J lost 4, with 15 bases in between. The CDR3 runs 15 residues. Germline lookup yields CDR1 SGHRS and CDR2 YFSETQ. Written as DNA, the CDR3 is TGCGCCAGCAGCCACGTCCCTGGAGACGGAAACACCATATATTTT. Residues: CASSHVPGDGNTIYF. Complete variable domain (other parts from reference TRBV5-1 and TRBJ1-3): KAGVTQTPRYLIKTRGQQVTLSCSPISGHRSVSWYQQTPGQGLQFLFEYFSETQRNKGNFPGRFSGRQFSNSRSEMNVSTLELGDSALYLCASSHVPGDGNTIYFGEGSWLTVV.

The rearrangement links TRBV4-1 to TRBJ2-3, with TRBD2 matching 9 bases. Germline CDR1 is MGHRA and CDR2 is YSYEKL. After removal of 0 bases from V and 5 bases from J, the junction contained 6 bases not matched to a gene. The CDR3 has 16 residues. This CDR3 reads CASSQDGSGGGDTQYF. CDR3 nucleotides: TGCGCCAGCAGCCAAGACGGTAGCGGGGGTGGAGATACGCAGTATTTT.

V usage is TRBV30 and J usage is TRBJ1-5; D ambiguous. The V gene lost 2 bases and the J gene lost 7 bases, with 12 bases spanning the gap. CDR1 and CDR2 from the germline V gene are GTSNPN and SVGIG (reference sequence). CDR3 length equals 13 residues. The CDR3 bases are TGTGCCTGGAGTATCAGGAATGGGCAGCCCCAGCATTTT. The encoded protein is CAWSIRNGQPQHF.

The V and J genes are TRBV6-5 and TRBJ2-3; 8 bases align to TRBD1. The germline gives CDR1 MNHEY, CDR2 SVGAGI. The CDR3 runs to 12 residues. The CDR3 sequence is CATGQGTDTQYF. CDR3 coding DNA: TGTGCTACGGGACAGGGCACAGATACGCAGTATTTT.